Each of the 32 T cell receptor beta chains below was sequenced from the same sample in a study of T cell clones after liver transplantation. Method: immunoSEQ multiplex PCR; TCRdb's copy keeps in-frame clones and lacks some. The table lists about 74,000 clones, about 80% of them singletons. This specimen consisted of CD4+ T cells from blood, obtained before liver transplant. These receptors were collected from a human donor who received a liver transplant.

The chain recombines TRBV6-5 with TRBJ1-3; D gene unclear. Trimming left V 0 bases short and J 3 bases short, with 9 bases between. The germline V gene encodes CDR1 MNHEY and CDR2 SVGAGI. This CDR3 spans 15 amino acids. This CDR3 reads CASSYSMGSGNTIYF. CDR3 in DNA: TGTGCCAGCAGTTACTCGATGGGAAGTGGAAACACCATATATTTT.

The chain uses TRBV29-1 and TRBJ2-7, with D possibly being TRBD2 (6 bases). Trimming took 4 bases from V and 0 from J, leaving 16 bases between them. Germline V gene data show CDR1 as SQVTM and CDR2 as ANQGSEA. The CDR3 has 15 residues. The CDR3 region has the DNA TGCAGCGTTGTGGGTGGCGGGGCCAGCTCCTACGAGCAGTACTTC. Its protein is CSVVGGGASSYEQYF.

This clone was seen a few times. The DNA of the CDR3 is TGTGCCAGTAGTATAGAAGGGGGCGGGGAGCTGTTTTTT. This translates into CASSIEGGGELFF. The chain joins TRBV19 to TRBJ2-2, with a tentative D call TRBD1 (6 bases). Trimming stripped 0 bases from V and 7 bases from J, with 6 bases between. Germline CDR1 is LNHDA and CDR2 is SQIVND (reference sequence). The CDR3 contains 13 residues. Drawing the rest from reference TRBV19 and TRBJ2-2, the complete variable domain is DGGITQSPKYLFRKEGQNVTLSCEQNLNHDAMYWYRQDPGQGLRLIYYSQIVNDFQKGDIAEGYSVSREKKESFPLTVTSAQKNPTAFYLCASSIEGGGELFFGEGSRLTVL.

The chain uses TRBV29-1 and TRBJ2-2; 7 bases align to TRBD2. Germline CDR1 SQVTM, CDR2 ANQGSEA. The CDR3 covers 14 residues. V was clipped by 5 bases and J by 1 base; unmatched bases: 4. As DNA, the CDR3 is TGCAGCGTTTGGGAGGGAGGGAACACCGGGGAGCTGTTTTTT. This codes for CSVWEGGNTGELFF.

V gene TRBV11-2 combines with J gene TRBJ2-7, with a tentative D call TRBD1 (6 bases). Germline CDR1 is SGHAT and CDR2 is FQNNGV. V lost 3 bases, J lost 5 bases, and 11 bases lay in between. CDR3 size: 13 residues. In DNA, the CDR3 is TGTGCCAGCAGCTTTTGGCAGGGGCACGAGCAGTACTTC. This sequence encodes CASSFWQGHEQYF.

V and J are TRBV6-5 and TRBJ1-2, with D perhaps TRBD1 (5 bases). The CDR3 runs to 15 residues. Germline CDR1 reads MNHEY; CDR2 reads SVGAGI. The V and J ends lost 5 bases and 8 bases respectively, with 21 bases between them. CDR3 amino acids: CASSRERGTKGGYTF. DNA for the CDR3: TGTGCCAGCAGTCGAGAACGGGGCACCAAGGGCGGCTACACCTTC.

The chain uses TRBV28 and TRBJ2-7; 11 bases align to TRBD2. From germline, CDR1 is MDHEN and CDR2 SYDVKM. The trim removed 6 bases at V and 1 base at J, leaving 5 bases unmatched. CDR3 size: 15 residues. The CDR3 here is CASRPRLAGSYEQYF. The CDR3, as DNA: TGTGCCAGCAGACCCAGACTAGCGGGGTCCTACGAGCAGTACTTC. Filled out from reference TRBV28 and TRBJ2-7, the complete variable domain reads DVKVTQSSRYLVKRTGEKVFLECVQDMDHENMFWYRQDPGLGLRLIYFSYDVKMKEKGDIPEGYSVSREKKERFSLILESASTNQTSMYLCASRPRLAGSYEQYFGPGTRLTVT.

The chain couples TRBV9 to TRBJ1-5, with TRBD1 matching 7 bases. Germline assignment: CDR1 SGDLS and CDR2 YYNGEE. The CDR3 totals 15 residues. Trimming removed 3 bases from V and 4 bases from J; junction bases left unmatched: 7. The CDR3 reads CASSASPTGNQPQHF. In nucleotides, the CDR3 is TGTGCCAGCAGCGCCTCCCCGACAGGGAATCAGCCCCAGCATTTT.

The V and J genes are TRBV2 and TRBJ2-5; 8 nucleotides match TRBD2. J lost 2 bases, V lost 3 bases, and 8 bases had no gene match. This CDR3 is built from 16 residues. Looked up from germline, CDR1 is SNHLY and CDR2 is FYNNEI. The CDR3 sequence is CASSDVLAGYQETQYF. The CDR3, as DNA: TGTGCCAGCAGTGACGTGCTAGCGGGTTATCAAGAGACCCAGTACTTC.

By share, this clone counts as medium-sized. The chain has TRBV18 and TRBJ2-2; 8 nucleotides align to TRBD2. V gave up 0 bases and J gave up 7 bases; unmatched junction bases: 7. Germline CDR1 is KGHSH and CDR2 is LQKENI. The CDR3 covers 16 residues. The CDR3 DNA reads TGTGCCAGCTCACCACCGCCGGGAGGGCCCGGCGGGGAGCTGTTTTTT. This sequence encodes CASSPPPGGPGGELFF.

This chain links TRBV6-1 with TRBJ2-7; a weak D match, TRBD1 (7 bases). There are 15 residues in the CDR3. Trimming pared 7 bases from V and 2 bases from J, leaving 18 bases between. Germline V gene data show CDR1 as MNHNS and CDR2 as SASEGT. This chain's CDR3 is CASTTSGGSPYEQYF. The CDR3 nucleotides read TGTGCCAGCACTACTTCAGGGGGGAGTCCCTACGAGCAGTACTTC.

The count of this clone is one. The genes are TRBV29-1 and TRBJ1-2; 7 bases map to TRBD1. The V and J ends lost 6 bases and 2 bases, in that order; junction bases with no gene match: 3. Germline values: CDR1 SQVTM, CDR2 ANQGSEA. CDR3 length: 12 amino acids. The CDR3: CSVLQGNYGYTF. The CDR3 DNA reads TGCAGCGTCCTACAGGGGAACTATGGCTACACCTTC.

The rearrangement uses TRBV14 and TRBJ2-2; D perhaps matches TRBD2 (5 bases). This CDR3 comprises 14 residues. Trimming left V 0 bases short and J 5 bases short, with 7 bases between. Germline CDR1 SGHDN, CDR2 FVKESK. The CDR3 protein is CASSQDRRTGELFF. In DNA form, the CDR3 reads TGTGCCAGCAGCCAAGATAGGAGGACCGGGGAGCTGTTTTTT.

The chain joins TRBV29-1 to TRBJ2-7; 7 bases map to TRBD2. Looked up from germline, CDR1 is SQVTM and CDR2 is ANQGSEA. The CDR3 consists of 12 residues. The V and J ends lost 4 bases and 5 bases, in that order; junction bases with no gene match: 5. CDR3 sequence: CSVGWDYHEQYF. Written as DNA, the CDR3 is TGCAGCGTTGGTTGGGACTACCACGAGCAGTACTTC.

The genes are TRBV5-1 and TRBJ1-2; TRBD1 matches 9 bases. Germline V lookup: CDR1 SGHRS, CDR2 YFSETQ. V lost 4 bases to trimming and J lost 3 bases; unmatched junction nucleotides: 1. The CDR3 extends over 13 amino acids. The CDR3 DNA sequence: TGCGCCAGCAGCCGGACAGGGGACTATGGCTACACCTTC. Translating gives CASSRTGDYGYTF. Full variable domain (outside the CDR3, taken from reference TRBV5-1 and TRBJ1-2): KAGVTQTPRYLIKTRGQQVTLSCSPISGHRSVSWYQQTPGQGLQFLFEYFSETQRNKGNFPGRFSGRQFSNSRSEMNVSTLELGDSALYLCASSRTGDYGYTFGSGTRLTVV.

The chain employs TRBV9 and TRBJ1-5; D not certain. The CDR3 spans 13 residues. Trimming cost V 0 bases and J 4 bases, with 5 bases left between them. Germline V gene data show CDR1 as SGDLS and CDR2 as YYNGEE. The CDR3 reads CASSVGQNQPQHF. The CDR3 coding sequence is TGTGCCAGCAGCGTAGGCCAGAATCAGCCCCAGCATTTT.

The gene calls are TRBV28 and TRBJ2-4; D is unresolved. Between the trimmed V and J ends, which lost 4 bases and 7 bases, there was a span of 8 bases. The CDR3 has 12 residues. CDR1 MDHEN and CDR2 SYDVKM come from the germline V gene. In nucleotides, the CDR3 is TGTGCCAGCAGTTCATCCGCGAACATTCAGTACTTC. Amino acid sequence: CASSSSANIQYF.

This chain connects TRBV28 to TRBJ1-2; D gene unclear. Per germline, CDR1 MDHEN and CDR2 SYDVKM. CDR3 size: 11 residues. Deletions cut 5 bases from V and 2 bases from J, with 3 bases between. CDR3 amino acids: CASSQNYGYTF. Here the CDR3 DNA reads TGTGCCAGCAGTCAAAACTATGGCTACACCTTC.

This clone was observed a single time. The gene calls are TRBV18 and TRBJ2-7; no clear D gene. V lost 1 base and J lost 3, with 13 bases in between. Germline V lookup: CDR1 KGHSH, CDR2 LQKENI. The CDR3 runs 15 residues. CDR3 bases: TGTGCCAGCTCACCACGACAAAATAATGTCTACGAGCAGTACTTC. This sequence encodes CASSPRQNNVYEQYF.

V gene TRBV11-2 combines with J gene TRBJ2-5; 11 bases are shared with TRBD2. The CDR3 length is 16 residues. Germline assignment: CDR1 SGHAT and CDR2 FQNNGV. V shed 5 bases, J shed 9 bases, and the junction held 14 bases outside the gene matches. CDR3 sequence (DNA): TGTGCCAGCAGCCAATTAGCGGGAGGGCCCTCGAGGGCCCAGTACTTC. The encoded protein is CASSQLAGGPSRAQYF.

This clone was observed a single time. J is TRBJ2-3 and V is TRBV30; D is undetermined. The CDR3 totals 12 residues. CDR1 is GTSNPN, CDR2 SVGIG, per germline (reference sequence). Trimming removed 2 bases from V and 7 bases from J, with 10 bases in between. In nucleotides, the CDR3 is TGTGCCTGGAGTCCCGTCGGGTATACGCAGTATTTT. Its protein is CAWSPVGYTQYF.

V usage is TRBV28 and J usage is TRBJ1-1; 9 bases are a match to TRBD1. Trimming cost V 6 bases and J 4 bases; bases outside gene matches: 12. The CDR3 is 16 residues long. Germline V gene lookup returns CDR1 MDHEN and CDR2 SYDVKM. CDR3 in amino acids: CASRPGTGRRTTEAFF. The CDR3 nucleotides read TGTGCCAGCAGACCAGGGACAGGGCGTCGGACCACTGAAGCTTTCTTT.

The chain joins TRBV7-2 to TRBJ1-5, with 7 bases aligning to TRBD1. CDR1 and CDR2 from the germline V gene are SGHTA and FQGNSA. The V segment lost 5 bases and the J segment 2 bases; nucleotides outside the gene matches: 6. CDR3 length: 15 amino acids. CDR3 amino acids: CASSPEGTGNQPQHF. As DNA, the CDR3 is TGTGCCAGCAGCCCAGAGGGGACAGGCAATCAGCCCCAGCATTTT.

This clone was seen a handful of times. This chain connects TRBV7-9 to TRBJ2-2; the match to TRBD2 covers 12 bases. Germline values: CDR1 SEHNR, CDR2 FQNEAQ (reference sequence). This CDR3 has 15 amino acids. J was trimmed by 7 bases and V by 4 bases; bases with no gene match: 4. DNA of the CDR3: TGTGCCAGCAGCTCCTCGGGACTAGCGGGCGGGGAGCTGTTTTTT. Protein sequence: CASSSSGLAGGELFF.

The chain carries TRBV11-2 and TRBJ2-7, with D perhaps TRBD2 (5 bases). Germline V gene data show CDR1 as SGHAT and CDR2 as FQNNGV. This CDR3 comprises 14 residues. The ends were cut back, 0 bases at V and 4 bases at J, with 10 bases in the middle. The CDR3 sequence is CASSLEGLGYEQYF. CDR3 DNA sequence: TGTGCCAGCAGCTTAGAAGGACTTGGGTACGAGCAGTACTTC.

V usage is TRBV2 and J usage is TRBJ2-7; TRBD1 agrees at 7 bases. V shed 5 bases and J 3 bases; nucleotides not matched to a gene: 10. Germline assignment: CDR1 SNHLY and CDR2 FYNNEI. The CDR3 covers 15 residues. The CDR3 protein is CASSPDRVRNYEQYF. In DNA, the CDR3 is TGTGCCAGCAGTCCCGACAGGGTAAGGAACTACGAGCAGTACTTC.

The CDR3 bases are TGTGCCAGCAGCGCGAGGGGACAGGGAAACACTGAAGCTTTCTTT. This gives the protein CASSARGQGNTEAFF. The gene calls are TRBV9 and TRBJ1-1; 9 bases are shared with TRBD1. With V trimmed by 3 bases and J by 2 bases, 5 bases remained unmatched. Germline V gene lookup returns CDR1 SGDLS and CDR2 YYNGEE. The CDR3 loop spans 15 amino acids.

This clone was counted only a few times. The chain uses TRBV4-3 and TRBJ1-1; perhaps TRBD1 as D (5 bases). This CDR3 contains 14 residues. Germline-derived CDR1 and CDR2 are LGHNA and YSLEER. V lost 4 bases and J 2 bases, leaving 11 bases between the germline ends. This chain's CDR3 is CASSRDSDNTEAFF. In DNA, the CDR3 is TGCGCCAGCAGCCGCGACAGCGATAACACTGAAGCTTTCTTT.

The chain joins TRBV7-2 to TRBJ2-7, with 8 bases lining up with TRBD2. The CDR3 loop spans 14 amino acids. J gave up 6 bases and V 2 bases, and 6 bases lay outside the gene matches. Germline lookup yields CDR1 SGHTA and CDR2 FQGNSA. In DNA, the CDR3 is TGTGCCAGCAGCTTACTAATAGCGGGACCCGAGCAGTACTTC. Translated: CASSLLIAGPEQYF.

CDR3 nucleotides: TGCGCCAGCAGGAGGGAGGACTATGGCTACACCTTC. This codes for CASRREDYGYTF. The chain carries TRBV10-2 and TRBJ1-2, with no clear D. Deletions cut 6 bases from V and 3 bases from J, with 8 bases between. CDR1 is WSHSY, CDR2 SAAADI, per germline. CDR3 length: 12 amino acids.

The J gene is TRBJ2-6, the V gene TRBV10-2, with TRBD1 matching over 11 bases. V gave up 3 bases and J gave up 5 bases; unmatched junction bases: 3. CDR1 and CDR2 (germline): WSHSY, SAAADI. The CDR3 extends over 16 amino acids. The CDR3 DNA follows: TGCGCCAGCAGTGAACGGGACAGGGGGAGGGCCAACGTCCTGACTTTC. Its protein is CASSERDRGRANVLTF.

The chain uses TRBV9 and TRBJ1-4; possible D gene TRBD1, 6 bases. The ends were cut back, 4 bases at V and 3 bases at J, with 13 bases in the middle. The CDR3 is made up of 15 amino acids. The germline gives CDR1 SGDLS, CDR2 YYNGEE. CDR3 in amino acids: CASSLRQDANEKLFF. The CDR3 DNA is TGTGCCAGCAGCCTCAGACAGGATGCTAATGAAAAACTGTTTTTT.